This T cell receptor beta chain was profiled in a study of shared T cell receptors in the human thymus. Only in-frame clones appear in the TCRdb table, and some are missing; sequencing was by immunoSEQ multiplex PCR. The data hold some 700,000 clones, with approximately 88% observed a single time. V lost 6 bases and J lost 2; bases outside the gene matches: 6. The V gene's germline CDR1 is MRHNA and CDR2 SNTAGT. The CDR3 totals 14 residues. These data are also associated with another study on human thymus T cells. This second report adds: Within thymic and blood repertoires, V and J gene usage appeared to be biased.

The gene calls are TRBV6-4 and TRBJ2-7, with TRBD2 identical over 8 bases. Material: thymocytes. The sequence derives from a boy in the first two years of life with a congenital heart defect. The CDR3 loop is CASRRVLAAYEQYF. In nucleotides, the CDR3 is TGTGCCAGCAGGAGGGTACTAGCGGCCTACGAGCAGTACTTC.